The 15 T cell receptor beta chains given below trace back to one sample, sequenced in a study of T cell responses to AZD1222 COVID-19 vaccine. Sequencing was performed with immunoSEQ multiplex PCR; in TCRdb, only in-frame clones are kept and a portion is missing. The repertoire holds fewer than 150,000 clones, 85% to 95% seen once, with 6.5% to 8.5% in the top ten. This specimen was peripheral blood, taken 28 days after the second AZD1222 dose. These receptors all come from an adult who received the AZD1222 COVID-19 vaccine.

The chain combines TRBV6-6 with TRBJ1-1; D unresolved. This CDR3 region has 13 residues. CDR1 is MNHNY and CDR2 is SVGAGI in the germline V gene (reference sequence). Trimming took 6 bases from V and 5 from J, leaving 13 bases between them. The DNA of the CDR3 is TGTGCCAGCAGCCCGACCCTTGGGACTGAAGCTTTCTTT. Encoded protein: CASSPTLGTEAFF.

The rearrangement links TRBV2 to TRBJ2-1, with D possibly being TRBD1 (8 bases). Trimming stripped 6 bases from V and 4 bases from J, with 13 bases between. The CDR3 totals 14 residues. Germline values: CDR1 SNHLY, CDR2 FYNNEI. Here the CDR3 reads CASRGGTGYNEQFF. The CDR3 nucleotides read TGTGCCAGCAGGGGGGGGACAGGTTACAATGAGCAGTTCTTC.

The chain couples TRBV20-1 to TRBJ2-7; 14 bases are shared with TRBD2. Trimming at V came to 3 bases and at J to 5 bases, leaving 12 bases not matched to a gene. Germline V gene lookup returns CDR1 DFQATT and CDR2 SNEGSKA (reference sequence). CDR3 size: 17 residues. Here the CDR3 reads CSASGLAGGMRYDEQYF. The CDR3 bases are TGCAGTGCTAGTGGACTAGCGGGGGGAATGAGGTACGACGAGCAGTACTTC.

The CDR3: CASSPVDRNTEAFF. CDR3 nucleotide sequence: TGTGCCAGCAGCCCGGTGGATAGGAACACTGAAGCTTTCTTT. The gene calls are TRBV3-1 (or the pseudogene TRBV3-2) and TRBJ1-1; no firm D call. The CDR3 is 14 residues long. Trimming stripped 4 bases from V and 1 base from J, with 10 bases between. In germline, CDR1 is LGHDT, CDR2 YNNKEL (reference sequence).

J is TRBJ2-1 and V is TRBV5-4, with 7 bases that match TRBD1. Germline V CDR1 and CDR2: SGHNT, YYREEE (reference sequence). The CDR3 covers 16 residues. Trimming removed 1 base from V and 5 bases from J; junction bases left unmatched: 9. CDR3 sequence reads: CASSLPSSDRNNEQFF. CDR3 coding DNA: TGTGCCAGCAGCTTGCCCTCATCGGACAGGAACAATGAGCAGTTCTTC.

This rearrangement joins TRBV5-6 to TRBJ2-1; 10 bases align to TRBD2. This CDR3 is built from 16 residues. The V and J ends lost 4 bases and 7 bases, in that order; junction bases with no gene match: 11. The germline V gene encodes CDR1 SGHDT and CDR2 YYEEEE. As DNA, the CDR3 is TGTGCCAGCAGCATCCTAGCGGGGGCGCTCGGGAATGAGCAGTTCTTC. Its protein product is CASSILAGALGNEQFF.

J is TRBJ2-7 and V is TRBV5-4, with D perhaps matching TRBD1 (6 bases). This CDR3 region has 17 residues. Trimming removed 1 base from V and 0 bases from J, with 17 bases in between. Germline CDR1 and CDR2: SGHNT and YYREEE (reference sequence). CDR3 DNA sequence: TGTGCCAGCAGCTTGAGGTCGGACAGTCAGAGCTCCTACGAGCAGTACTTC. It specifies CASSLRSDSQSSYEQYF.

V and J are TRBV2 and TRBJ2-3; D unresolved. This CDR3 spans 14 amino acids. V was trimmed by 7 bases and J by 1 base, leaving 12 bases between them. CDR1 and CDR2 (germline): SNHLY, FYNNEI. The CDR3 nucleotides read TGTGCCAGCACTCCCGGGCCCCGCACAGATACGCAGTATTTT. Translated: CASTPGPRTDTQYF. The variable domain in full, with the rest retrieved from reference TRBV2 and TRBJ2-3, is EPEVTQTPSHQVTQMGQEVILRCVPISNHLYFYWYRQILGQKVEFLVSFYNNEISEKSEIFDDQFSVERPDGSNFTLKIRSTKLEDSAMYFCASTPGPRTDTQYFGPGTRLTVL.

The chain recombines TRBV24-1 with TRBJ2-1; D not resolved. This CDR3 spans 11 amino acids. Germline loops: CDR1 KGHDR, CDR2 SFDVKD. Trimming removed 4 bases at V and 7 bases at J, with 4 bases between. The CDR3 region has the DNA TGTGCCACCAGTGAGATGAATGAGCAGTTCTTC. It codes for CATSEMNEQFF.

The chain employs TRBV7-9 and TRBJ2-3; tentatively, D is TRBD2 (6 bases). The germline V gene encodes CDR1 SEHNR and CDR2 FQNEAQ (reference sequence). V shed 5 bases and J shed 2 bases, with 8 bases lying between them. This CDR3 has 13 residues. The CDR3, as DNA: TGTGCCAGCAGCCTGGGACTCACAGATACGCAGTATTTT. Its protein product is CASSLGLTDTQYF.

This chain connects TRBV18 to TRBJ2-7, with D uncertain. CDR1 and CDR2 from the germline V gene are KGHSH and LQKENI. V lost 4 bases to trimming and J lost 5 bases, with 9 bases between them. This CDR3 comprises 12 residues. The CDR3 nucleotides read TGTGCCAGCTCACAGGAACGTCACGAGCAGTACTTC. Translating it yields CASSQERHEQYF.

CDR3 amino acids: CASSAPPHILGYTF. The CDR3, as DNA: TGTGCCAGCAGCGCCCCTCCCCACATACTGGGCTACACCTTC. The chain links TRBV9 to TRBJ1-2, with D unresolved. CDR1 is SGDLS, CDR2 YYNGEE, per germline. This CDR3 comprises 14 residues. V lost 3 bases and J 8 bases, leaving 17 bases between the germline ends. Filled out from reference TRBV9 and TRBJ1-2, the complete variable domain reads DSGVTQTPKHLITATGQRVTLRCSPRSGDLSVYWYQQSLDQGLQFLIQYYNGEERAKGNILERFSAQQFPDLHSELNLSSLELGDSALYFCASSAPPHILGYTFGSGTRLTVV.

The CDR3 loop reads CASSQGAWNTEAFF. The DNA of the CDR3 is TGTGCCAGCAGCCAAGGGGCCTGGAACACTGAAGCTTTCTTT. This chain uses TRBV3-1 (or the pseudogene TRBV3-2) with TRBJ1-1; D is uncertain. The CDR3 is made up of 14 amino acids. V lost 1 base and J lost 1, with 7 bases in between. CDR1 and CDR2 from the germline V gene are LGHDT and YNNKEL (reference sequence).

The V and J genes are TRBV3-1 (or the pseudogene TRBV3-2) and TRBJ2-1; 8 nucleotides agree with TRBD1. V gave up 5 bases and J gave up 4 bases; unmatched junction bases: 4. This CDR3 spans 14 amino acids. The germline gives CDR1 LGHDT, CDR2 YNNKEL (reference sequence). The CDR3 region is CASSGRTGYNEQFF. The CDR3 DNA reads TGTGCCAGCAGCGGACGGACAGGGTACAATGAGCAGTTCTTC.

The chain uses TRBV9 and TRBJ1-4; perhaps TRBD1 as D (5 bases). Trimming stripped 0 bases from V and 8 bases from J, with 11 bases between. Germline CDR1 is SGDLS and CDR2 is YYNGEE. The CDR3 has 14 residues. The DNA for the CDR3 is TGTGCCAGCAGCGTAGCTGGGGCGGGCGAAAAACTGTTTTTT. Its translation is CASSVAGAGEKLFF.